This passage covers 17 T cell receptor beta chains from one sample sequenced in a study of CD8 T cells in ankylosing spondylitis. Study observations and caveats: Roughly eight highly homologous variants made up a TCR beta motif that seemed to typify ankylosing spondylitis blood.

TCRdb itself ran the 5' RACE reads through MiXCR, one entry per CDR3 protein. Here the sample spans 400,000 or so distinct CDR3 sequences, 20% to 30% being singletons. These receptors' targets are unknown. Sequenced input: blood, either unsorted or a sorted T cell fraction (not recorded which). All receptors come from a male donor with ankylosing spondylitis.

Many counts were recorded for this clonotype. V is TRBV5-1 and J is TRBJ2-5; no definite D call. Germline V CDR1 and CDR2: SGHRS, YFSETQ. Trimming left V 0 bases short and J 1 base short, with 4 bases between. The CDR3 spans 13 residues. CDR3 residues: CASSLGVQETQYF. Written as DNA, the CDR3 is TGCGCCAGCAGCTTGGGGGTCCAAGAGACCCAGTACTTC. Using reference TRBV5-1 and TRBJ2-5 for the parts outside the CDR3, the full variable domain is KAGVTQTPRYLIKTRGQQVTLSCSPISGHRSVSWYQQTPGQGLQFLFEYFSETQRNKGNFPGRFSGRQFSNSRSEMNVSTLELGDSALYLCASSLGVQETQYFGPGTRLLVL.

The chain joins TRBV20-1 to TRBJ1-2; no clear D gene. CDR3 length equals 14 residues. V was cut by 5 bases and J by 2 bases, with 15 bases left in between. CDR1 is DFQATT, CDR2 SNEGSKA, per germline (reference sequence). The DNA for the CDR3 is TGCAGTGCTGGCCCGGGGTCGCAGAACTATGGCTACACCTTC. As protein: CSAGPGSQNYGYTF.

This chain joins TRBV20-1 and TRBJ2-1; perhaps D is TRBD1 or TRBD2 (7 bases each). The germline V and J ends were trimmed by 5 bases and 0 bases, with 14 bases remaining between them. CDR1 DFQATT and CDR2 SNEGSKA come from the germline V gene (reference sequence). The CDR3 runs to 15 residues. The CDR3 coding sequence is TGCAGTGCTGGGGAGGGACAGTACTCCTACAATGAGCAGTTCTTC. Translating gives CSAGEGQYSYNEQFF.

CDR3 protein: CSARVRGGTYEQYF. The CDR3 DNA follows: TGCAGTGCTAGAGTACGCGGGGGCACCTACGAGCAGTACTTC. The chain recombines TRBV20-1 with TRBJ2-7, with D tentatively TRBD2 (7 bases). This CDR3 has 14 amino acids. The V end was cut by 1 base, the J end by 2 bases, with 12 bases between. Germline V gene sequence: CDR1 DFQATT, CDR2 SNEGSKA (reference sequence).

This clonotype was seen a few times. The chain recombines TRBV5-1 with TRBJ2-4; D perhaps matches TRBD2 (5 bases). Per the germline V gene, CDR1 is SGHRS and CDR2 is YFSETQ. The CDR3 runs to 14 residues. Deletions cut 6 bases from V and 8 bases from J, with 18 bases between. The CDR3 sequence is CASTTSGTGDIQYF. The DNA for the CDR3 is TGCGCCAGCACCACAAGTGGAACCGGGGACATTCAGTACTTC.

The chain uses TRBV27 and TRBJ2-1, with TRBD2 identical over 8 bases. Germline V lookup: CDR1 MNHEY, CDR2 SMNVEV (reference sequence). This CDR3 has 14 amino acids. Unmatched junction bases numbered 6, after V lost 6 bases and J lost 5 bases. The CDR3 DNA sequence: TGTGCCAGCAGGAGGCGGGGGGATAACAATGAGCAGTTCTTC. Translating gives CASRRRGDNNEQFF.

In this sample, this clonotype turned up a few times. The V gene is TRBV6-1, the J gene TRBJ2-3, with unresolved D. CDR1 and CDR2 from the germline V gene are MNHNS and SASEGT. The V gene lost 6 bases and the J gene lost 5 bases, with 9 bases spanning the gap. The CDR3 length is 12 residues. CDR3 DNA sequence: TGTGCCAGCAGGGACCTTGGAGATACGCAGTATTTT. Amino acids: CASRDLGDTQYF.

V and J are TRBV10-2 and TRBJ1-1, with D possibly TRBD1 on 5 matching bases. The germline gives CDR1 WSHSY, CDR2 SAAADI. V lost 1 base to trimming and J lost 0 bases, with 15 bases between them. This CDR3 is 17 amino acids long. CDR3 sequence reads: CASSEYRLLSMNTEAFF. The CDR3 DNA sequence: TGCGCCAGCAGTGAGTACAGGCTTCTCAGCATGAACACTGAAGCTTTCTTT.

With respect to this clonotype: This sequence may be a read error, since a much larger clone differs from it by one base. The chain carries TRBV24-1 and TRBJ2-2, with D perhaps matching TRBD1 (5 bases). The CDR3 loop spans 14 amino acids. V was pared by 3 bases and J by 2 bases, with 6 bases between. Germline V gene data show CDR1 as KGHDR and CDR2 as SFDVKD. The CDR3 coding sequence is TGTGCCACCAGTGATAGGACAAACACCGGGGAGCTGTTTTTT. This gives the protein CATSDRTNTGELFF.

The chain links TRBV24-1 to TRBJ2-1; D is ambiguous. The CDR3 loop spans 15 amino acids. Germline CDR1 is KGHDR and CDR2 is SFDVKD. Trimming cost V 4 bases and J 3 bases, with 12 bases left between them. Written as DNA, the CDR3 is TGTGCCACCAGTGACTCATTCGTCCACTACAATGAGCAGTTCTTC. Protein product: CATSDSFVHYNEQFF.

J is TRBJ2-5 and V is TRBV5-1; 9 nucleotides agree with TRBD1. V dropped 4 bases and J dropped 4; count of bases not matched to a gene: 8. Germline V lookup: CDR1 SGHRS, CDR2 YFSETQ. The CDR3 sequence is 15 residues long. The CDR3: CASSLGQGYGETQYF. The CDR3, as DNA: TGCGCCAGCAGCCTCGGACAGGGGTATGGAGAGACCCAGTACTTC.

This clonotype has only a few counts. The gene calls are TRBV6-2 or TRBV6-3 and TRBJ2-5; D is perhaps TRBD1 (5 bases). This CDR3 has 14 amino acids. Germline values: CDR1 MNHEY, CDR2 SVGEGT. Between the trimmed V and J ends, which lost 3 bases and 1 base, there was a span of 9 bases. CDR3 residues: CASSYGQVQETQYF. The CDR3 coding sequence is TGTGCCAGCAGTTATGGACAAGTCCAAGAGACCCAGTACTTC.

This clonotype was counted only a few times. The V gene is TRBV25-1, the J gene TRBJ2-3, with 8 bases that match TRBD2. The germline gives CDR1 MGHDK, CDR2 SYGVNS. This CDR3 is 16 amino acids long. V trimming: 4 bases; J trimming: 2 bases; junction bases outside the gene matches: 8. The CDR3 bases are TGTGCCAGCAGTGTCTACGGGAGGGCCCTCACAGATACGCAGTATTTT. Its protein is CASSVYGRALTDTQYF.

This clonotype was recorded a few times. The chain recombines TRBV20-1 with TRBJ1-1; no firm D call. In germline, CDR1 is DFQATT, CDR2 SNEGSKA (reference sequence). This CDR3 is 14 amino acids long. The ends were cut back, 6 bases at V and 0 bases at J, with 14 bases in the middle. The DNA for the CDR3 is TGCAGTGCCCGGCCTGGGGTCTTGAACACTGAAGCTTTCTTT. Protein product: CSARPGVLNTEAFF.

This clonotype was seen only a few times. CDR3 residues: CASTPESSYNEQFF. The CDR3 bases are TGTGCCAGCACCCCAGAAAGCTCCTACAATGAGCAGTTCTTC. This chain connects TRBV2 to TRBJ2-1; no reliable D call. Deletions cut 7 bases from V and 0 bases from J, with 10 bases between. Per the germline V gene, CDR1 is SNHLY and CDR2 is FYNNEI. CDR3 length equals 14 residues. Filled out from reference TRBV2 and TRBJ2-1, the complete variable domain reads EPEVTQTPSHQVTQMGQEVILRCVPISNHLYFYWYRQILGQKVEFLVSFYNNEISEKSEIFDDQFSVERPDGSNFTLKIRSTKLEDSAMYFCASTPESSYNEQFFGPGTRLTVL.

CDR3 loop: CASSTTTAEAFF. DNA for the CDR3: TGCGCCAGCAGCACGACTACCGCTGAAGCTTTCTTT. This sequence joins TRBV5-1 and TRBJ1-1; no clear D. The V and J ends lost 4 bases and 6 bases respectively, with 10 bases between them. Per the germline V gene, CDR1 is SGHRS and CDR2 is YFSETQ. This CDR3 has 12 residues.

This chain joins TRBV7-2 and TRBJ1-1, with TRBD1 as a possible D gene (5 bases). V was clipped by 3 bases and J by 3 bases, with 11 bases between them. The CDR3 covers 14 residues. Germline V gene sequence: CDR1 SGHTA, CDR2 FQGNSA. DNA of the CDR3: TGTGCCAGCAGCTTGGTGCAGGGTTACACTGAAGCTTTCTTT. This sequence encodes CASSLVQGYTEAFF.